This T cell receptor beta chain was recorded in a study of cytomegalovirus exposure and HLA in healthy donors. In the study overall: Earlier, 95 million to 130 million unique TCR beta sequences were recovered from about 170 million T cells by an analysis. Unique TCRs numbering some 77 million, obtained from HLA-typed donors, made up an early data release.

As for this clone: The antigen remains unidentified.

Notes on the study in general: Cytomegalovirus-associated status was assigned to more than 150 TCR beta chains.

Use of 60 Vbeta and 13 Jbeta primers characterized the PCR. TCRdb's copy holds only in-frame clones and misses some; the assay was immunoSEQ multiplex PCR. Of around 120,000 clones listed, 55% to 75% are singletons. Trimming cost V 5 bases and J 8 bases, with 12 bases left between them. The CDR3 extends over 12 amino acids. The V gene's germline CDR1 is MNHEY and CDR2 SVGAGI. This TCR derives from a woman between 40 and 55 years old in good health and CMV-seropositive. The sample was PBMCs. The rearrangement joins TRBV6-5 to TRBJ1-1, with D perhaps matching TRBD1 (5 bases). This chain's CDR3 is CASSRGEGEAFF. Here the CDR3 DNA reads TGTGCCAGCAGTCGGGGGGAGGGGGAAGCTTTCTTT.